Sequencing of this T cell receptor (beta chain) was carried out in a study of blood T cell repertoires in COVID-19. The CDR3 extends over 17 amino acids. Trimming cost V 0 bases and J 12 bases; bases outside gene matches: 12. Germline CDR1 and CDR2: LGHDT and YNNKEL (reference sequence). Method: immunoSEQ multiplex PCR; TCRdb's copy keeps in-frame clones and lacks some. The table shows about 130,000 clones, with roughly four fifths occurring only once. The chain links TRBV3-1 (or the pseudogene TRBV3-2) to TRBJ2-1; the match to TRBD2 covers 12 bases. The sequence was collected from a young man who had recovered from COVID-19. The sequenced material came from PBMCs or T cells enriched from blood (not recorded which). CDR3 in DNA: TGTGCCAGCAGCCAAGAAGGACGGACTAGCGGGGTGGTAGGGCAGTTCTTC. Amino acid sequence: CASSQEGRTSGVVGQFF.